This T cell receptor (beta chain) was found in a study of cytomegalovirus exposure and HLA in healthy donors. Study observations and caveats: The study labeled approximately 150 TCR beta chains cytomegalovirus-associated. Later examination showed HLA-associated TCR beta chains had greater clonal expansion than equally common others.

Details on this clone: Its antigen is still unknown.

The PCR was carried out with 60 Vbeta primers and 13 Jbeta primers. Assay used: immunoSEQ multiplex PCR; TCRdb lists only in-frame clones, some missing. Of over 150,000 clones listed, about four fifths are singletons. CDR3 size: 14 residues. Trimming stripped 3 bases from V and 5 bases from J, with 16 bases between. CDR1 is GTSNPN, CDR2 SVGIG, per germline (reference sequence). The V and J genes are TRBV30 and TRBJ2-5; D is unclear. Sequenced sample: PBMCs. The source is a woman aged 45-65 years in good health and CMV-seronegative. Here the CDR3 reads CAWSPSFERETQYF. CDR3 DNA: TGTGCCTGGAGCCCATCGTTTGAGAGGGAGACCCAGTACTTC.